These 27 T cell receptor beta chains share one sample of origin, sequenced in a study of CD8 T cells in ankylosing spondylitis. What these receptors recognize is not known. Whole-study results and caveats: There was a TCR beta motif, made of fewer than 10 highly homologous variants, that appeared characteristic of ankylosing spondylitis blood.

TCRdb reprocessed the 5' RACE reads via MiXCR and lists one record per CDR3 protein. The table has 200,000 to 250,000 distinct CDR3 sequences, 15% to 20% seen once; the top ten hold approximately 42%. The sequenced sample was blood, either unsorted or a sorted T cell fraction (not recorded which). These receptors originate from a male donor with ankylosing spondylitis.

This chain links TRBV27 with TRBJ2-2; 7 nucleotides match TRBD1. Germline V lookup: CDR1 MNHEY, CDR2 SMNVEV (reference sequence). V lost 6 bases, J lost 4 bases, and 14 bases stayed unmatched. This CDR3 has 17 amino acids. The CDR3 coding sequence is TGTGCCAGCAGCTGGGGACGGGACAGACCTTTCACCGGGGAGCTGTTTTTT. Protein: CASSWGRDRPFTGELFF.

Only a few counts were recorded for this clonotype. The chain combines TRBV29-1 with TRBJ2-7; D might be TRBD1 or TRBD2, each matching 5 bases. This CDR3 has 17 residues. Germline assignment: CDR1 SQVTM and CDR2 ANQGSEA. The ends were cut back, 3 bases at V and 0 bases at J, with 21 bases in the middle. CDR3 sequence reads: CSVELLRDGEFSYEQYF. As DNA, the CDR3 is TGCAGCGTTGAGCTCCTCCGGGACGGAGAATTCTCCTACGAGCAGTACTTC.

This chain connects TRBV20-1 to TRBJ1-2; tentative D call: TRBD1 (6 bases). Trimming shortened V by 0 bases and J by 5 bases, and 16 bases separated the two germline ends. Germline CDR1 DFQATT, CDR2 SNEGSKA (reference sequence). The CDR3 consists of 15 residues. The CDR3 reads CSARDAGGAGYGYTF. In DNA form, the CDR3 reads TGCAGTGCTAGAGATGCGGGGGGCGCAGGGTATGGCTACACCTTC.

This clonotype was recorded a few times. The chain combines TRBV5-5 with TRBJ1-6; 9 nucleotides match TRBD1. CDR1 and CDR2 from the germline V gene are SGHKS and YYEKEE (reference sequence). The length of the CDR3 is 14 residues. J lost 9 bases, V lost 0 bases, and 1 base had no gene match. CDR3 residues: CASSLDRGLSPLHF. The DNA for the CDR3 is TGTGCCAGCAGCTTGGACAGGGGGCTTTCACCCCTCCACTTT.

Written as DNA, the CDR3 is TGTGCCAGCAGCGTAACCCCCAACCCCTGGGGGGGGGGTACTAATGAAAAACTGTTTTTT. This translates into CASSVTPNPWGGGTNEKLFF. This rearrangement joins TRBV9 to TRBJ1-4; tentatively, D is TRBD1 (5 bases). Germline-derived CDR1 and CDR2 are SGDLS and YYNGEE. V was shortened by 1 base and J by 2 bases, with 24 bases between the two germline ends. The CDR3 covers 20 residues.

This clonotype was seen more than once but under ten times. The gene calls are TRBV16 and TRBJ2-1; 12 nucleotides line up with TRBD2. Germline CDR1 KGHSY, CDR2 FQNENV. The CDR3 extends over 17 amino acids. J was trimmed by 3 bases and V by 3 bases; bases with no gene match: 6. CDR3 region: CASSHATSGGFYNEQFF. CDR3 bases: TGTGCCAGCAGCCATGCAACTAGCGGGGGGTTCTACAATGAGCAGTTCTTC. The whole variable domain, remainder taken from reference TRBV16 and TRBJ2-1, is GEEVAQTPKHLVRGEGQKAKLYCAPIKGHSYVFWYQQVLKNEFKFLISFQNENVFDETGMPKERFSAKCLPNSPCSLEIQATKLEDSAVYFCASSHATSGGFYNEQFFGPGTRLTVL.

CDR3 coding DNA: TGCGCCAGCAGCCAAGTTCCGGAGCGGGGGTACAATGAGCAGTTCTTC. Translation gives CASSQVPERGYNEQFF. The chain has TRBV4-1 and TRBJ2-1, with 8 bases matching TRBD2. The germline V gene encodes CDR1 MGHRA and CDR2 YSYEKL. The CDR3 has 16 amino acids. The V and J ends lost 1 base and 4 bases, in that order; junction bases with no gene match: 6.

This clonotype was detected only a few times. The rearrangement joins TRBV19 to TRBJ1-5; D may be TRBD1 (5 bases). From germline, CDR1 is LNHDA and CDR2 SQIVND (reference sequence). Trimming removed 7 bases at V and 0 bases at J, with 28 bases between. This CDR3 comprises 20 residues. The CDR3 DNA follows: TGTGCCAGTACCCGCACGGGGCCCGATTCTTATTTTTATAGCAATCAGCCCCAGCATTTT. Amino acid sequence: CASTRTGPDSYFYSNQPQHF.

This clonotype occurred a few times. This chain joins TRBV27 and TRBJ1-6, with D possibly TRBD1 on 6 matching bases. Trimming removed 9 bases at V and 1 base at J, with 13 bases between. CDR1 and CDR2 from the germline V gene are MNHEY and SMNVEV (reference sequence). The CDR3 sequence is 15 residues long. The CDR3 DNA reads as TGTGCCAGTACTATGGGGGCTTCCTATAATTCACCCCTCCACTTT. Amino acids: CASTMGASYNSPLHF.

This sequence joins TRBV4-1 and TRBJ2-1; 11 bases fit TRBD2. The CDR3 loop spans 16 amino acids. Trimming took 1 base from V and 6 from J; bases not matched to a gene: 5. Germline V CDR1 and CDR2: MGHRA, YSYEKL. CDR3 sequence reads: CASSQVSGGGPNEQFF. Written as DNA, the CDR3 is TGCGCCAGCAGCCAAGTTAGCGGGGGGGGCCCCAATGAGCAGTTCTTC.

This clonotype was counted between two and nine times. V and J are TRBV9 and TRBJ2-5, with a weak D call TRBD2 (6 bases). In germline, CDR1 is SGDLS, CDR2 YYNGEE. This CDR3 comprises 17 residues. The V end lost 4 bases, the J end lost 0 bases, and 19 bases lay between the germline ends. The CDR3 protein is CASSHPIAETYQETQYF. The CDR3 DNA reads TGTGCCAGCAGCCACCCGATAGCGGAGACGTACCAAGAGACCCAGTACTTC.

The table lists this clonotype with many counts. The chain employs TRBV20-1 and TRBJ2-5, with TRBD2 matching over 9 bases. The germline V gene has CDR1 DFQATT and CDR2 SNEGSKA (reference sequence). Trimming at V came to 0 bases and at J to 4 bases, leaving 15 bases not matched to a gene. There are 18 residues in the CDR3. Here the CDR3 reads CSARDPSGLASSGETQYF. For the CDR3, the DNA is TGCAGTGCTAGAGATCCTTCGGGACTAGCCTCGTCGGGAGAGACCCAGTACTTC.

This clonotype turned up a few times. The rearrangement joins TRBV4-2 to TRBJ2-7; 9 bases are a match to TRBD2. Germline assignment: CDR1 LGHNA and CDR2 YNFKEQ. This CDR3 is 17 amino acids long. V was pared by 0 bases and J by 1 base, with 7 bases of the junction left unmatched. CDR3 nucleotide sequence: TGTGCCAGCAGCCAAGAACCTAGCGGGACCCCTTCCTACGAGCAGTACTTC. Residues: CASSQEPSGTPSYEQYF.

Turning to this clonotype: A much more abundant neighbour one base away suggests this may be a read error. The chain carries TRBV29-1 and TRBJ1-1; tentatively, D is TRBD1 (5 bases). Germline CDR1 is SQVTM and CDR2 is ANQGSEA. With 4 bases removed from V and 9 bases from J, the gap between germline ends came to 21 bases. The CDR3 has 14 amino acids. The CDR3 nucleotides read TGCAGCGTTGTGGAGGGTATAGCGGGGACTAAAGCTTTCTTT. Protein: CSVVEGIAGTKAFF.

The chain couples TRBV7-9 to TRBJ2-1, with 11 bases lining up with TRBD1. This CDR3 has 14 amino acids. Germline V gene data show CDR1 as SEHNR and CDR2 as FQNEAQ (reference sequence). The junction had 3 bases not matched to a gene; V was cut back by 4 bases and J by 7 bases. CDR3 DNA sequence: TGTGCCAGCAGCTACGGGGACAGGGGGAATGAGCAGTTCTTC. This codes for CASSYGDRGNEQFF.

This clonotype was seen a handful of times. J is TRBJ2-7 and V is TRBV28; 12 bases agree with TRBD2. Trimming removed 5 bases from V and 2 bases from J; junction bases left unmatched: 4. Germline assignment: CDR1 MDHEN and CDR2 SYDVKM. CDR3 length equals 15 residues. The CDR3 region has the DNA TGTGCCAGCAGTGAAGGACTAGCGGGGCCCTACGAGCAGTACTTC. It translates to CASSEGLAGPYEQYF.

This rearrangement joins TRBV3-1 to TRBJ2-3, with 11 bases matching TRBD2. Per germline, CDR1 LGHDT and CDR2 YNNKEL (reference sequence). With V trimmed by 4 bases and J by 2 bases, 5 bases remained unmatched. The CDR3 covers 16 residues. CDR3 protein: CASSRVAGGTTDTQYF. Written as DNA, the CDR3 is TGTGCCAGCAGCCGTGTAGCGGGGGGGACCACAGATACGCAGTATTTT.

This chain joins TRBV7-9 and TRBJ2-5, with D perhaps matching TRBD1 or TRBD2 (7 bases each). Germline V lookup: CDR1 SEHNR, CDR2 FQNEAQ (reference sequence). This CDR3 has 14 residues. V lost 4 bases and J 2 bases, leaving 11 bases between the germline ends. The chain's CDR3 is CASSYQGGQETQYF. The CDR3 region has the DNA TGTGCCAGCAGCTACCAGGGGGGGCAAGAGACCCAGTACTTC.

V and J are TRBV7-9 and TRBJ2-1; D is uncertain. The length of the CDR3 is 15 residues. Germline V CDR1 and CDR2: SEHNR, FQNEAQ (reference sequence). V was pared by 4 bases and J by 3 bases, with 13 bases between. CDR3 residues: CASSSSVRNYNEQFF. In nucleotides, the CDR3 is TGTGCCAGCAGCTCCTCCGTACGAAACTACAATGAGCAGTTCTTC.

CDR3 sequence reads: CASSLVESGRPDNEQFF. The CDR3 DNA reads as TGTGCCAGCAGCTTAGTAGAGAGCGGGAGGCCGGACAATGAGCAGTTCTTC. J is TRBJ2-1 and V is TRBV11-1; 9 bases line up with TRBD2. Germline lookup yields CDR1 SGHAT and CDR2 FQDESV (reference sequence). CDR3 size: 17 residues. With 1 base clipped from V and 5 bases from J, the junction kept 9 bases outside the gene matches.

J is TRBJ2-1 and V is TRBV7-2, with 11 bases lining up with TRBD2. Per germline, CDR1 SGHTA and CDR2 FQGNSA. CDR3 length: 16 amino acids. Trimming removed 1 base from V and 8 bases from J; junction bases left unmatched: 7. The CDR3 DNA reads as TGTGCCAGCAGCTTAGGCACTAGCGGGAGTTGGGATGAGCAGTTCTTC. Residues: CASSLGTSGSWDEQFF.

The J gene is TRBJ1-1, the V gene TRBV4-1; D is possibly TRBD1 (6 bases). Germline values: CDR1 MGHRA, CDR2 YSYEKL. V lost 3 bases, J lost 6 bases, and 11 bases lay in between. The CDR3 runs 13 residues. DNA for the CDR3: TGCGCCAGCAGCCATTCACAGGGCCCTGAAGCTTTCTTT. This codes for CASSHSQGPEAFF.

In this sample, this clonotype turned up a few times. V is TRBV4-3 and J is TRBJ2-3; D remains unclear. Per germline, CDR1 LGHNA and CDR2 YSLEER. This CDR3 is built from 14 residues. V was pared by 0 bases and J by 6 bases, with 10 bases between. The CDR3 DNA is TGCGCCAGCAGCCAAGACGGAAATGGCGATACGCAGTATTTT. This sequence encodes CASSQDGNGDTQYF.

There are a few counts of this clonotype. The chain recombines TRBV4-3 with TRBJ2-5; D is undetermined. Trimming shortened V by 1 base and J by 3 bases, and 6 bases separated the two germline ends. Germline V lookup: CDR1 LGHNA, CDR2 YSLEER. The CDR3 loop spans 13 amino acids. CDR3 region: CASSQVPEETQYF. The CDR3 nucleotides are TGCGCCAGCAGCCAAGTACCTGAAGAGACCCAGTACTTC.

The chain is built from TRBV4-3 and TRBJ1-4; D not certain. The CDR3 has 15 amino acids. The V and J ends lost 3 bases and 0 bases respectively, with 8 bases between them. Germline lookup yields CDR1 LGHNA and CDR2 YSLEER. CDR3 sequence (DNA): TGCGCCAGCAGCCAGTACATAGCAACTAATGAAAAACTGTTTTTT. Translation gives CASSQYIATNEKLFF.

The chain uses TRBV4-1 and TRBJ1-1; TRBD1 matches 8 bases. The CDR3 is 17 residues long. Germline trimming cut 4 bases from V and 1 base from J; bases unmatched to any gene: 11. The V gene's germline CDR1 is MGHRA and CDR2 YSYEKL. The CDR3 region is CASSPMPGTGANTEAFF. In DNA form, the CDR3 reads TGCGCCAGCAGCCCGATGCCCGGGACAGGAGCGAACACTGAAGCTTTCTTT.

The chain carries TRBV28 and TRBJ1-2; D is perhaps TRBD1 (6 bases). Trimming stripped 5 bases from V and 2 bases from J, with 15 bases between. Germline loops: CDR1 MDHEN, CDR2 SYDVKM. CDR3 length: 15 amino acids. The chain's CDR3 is CASSRQEGANYGYTF. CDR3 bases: TGTGCCAGCAGTAGACAGGAGGGCGCAAACTATGGCTACACCTTC.